Sequencing of this TCR beta chain was carried out in a study of blood T cell repertoires in COVID-19. Per the original methods: Nucleated cell counts were estimated from reference gene primer amplification. TCRdb keeps only in-frame clones here, not all; method: immunoSEQ multiplex PCR. Clonal size and the V and J genes are those of that table, whereas D and trimming came from the DNA. The table includes 150,000 to 200,000 clones, around 85% detected once. Germline lookup yields CDR1 MDHEN and CDR2 SYDVKM. Trimming stripped 4 bases from V and 6 bases from J, with 10 bases between. The CDR3 loop spans 13 amino acids.

The V and J genes are TRBV28 and TRBJ1-5; D not certain. Sample: peripheral blood. The origin of this receptor is a man aged 55 to 70 with acute or convalescent COVID-19. The CDR3 loop reads CASSSAGGQPQHF. The CDR3 region has the DNA TGTGCCAGCAGTTCCGCCGGAGGTCAGCCCCAGCATTTT.